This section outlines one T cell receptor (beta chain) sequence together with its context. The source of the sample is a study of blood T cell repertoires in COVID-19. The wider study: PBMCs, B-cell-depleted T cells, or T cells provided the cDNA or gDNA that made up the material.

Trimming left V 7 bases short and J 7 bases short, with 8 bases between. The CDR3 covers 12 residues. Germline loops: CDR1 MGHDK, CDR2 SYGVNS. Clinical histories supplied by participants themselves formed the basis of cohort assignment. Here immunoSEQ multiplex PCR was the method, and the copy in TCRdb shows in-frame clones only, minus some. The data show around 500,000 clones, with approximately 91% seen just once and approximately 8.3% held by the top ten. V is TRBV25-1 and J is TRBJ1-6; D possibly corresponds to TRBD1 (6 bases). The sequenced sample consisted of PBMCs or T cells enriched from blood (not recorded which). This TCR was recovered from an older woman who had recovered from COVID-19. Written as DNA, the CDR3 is TGTGCCAGCAACACAGGGAATTCACCCCTCCACTTT. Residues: CASNTGNSPLHF.